Included here is one TCR beta chain sequence, with context. It was with random hexamers that roughly 0.45 to 1 ug RNA was reverse transcribed. The amplification used immunoSEQ multiplex PCR on TCR beta CDR3; it spanned 54 Vbeta and 13 Jbeta. TCRdb re-derived calls from the immunoSEQ multiplex PCR reads in MiXCR, one entry per CDR3 protein. Of approximately 150,000 distinct CDR3 sequences listed, approximately 96% are singletons. CDR3 length: 12 amino acids. The germline V gene has CDR1 MDHEN and CDR2 SYDVKM. The ends were cut back, 4 bases at V and 3 bases at J, with 7 bases in the middle. In blood CD8+ and CD4+ T cells, TCR beta underwent sequencing. This specimen comes from a study of CD8 T cells in Susac syndrome.

This TCR derives from a human donor with multiple sclerosis. The chain recombines TRBV28 with TRBJ2-7; D call uncertain. Sequences were obtained from CD4+ T cells from PBMCs. The CDR3 DNA reads as TGTGCCAGCAGTTCGTGGGTCTACGAGCAGTACTTC. Translating gives CASSSWVYEQYF.